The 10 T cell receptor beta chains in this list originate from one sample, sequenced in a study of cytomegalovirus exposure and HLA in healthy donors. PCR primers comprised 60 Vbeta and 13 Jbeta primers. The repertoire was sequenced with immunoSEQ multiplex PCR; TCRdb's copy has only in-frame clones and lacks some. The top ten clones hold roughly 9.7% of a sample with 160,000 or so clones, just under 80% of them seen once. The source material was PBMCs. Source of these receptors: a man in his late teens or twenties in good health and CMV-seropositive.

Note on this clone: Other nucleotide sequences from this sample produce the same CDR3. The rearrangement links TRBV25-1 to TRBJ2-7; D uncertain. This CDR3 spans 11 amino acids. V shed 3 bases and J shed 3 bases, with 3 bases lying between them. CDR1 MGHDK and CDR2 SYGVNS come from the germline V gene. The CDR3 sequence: CASSDLYEQYF. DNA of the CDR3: TGTGCCAGCAGTGACCTCTACGAGCAGTACTTC.

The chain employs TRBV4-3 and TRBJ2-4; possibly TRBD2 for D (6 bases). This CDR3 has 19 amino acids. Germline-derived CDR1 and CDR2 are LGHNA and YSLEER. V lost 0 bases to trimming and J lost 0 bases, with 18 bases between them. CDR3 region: CASSQEKVGTYGAKNIQYF. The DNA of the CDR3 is TGCGCCAGCAGCCAAGAGAAAGTCGGGACTTACGGAGCCAAAAACATTCAGTACTTC.

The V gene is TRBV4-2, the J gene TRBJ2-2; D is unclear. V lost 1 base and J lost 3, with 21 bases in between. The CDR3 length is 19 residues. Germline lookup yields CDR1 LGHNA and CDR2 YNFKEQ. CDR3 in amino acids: CASSQGSSGPVMDTGELFF. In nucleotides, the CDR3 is TGTGCCAGCAGCCAAGGTAGTAGTGGGCCCGTCATGGACACCGGGGAGCTGTTTTTT.

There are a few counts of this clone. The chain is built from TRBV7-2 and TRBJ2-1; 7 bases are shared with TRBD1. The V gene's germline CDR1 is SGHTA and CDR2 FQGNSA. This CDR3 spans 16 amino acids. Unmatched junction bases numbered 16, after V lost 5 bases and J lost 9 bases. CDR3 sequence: CASSPPSTGYLSEQFF. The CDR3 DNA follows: TGTGCCAGCAGCCCTCCTTCGACAGGGTATCTGAGTGAGCAGTTCTTC.

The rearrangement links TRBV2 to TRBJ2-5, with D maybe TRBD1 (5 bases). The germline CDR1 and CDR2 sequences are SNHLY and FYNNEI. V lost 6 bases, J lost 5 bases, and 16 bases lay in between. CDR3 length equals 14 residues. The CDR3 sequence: CASRGTRGWETQYF. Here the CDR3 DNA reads TGTGCCAGCAGGGGTACAAGGGGCTGGGAGACCCAGTACTTC.

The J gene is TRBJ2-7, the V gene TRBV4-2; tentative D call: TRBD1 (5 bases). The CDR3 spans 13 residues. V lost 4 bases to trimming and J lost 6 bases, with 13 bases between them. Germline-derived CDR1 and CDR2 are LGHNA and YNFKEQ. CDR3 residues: CASSPAGLGEQYF. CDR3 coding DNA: TGTGCCAGCAGCCCGGCAGGGTTAGGCGAGCAGTACTTC.

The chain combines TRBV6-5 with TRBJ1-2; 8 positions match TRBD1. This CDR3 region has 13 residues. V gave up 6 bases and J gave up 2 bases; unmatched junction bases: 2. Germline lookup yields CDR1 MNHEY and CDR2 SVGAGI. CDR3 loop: CASRGQANYGYTF. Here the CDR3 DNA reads TGTGCCAGCAGGGGACAGGCCAACTATGGCTACACCTTC.

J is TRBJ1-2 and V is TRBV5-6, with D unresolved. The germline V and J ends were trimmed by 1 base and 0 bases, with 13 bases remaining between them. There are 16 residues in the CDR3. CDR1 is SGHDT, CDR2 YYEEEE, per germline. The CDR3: CASSLSGNSPNYGYTF. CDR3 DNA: TGTGCCAGCAGCTTGTCTGGTAACTCCCCTAACTATGGCTACACCTTC.

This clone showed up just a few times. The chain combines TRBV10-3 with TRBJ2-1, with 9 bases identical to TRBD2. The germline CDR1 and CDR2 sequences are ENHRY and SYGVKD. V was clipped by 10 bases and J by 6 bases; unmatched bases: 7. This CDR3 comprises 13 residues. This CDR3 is CATMEREANEQFF. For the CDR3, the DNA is TGTGCCACCATGGAGCGGGAGGCCAATGAGCAGTTCTTC.

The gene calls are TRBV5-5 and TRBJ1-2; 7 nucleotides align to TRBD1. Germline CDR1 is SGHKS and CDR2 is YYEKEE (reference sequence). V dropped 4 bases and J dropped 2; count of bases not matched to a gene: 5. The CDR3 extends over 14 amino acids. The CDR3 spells CASSEGDSNYGYTF. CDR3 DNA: TGTGCCAGCAGCGAAGGGGACAGCAACTATGGCTACACCTTC.